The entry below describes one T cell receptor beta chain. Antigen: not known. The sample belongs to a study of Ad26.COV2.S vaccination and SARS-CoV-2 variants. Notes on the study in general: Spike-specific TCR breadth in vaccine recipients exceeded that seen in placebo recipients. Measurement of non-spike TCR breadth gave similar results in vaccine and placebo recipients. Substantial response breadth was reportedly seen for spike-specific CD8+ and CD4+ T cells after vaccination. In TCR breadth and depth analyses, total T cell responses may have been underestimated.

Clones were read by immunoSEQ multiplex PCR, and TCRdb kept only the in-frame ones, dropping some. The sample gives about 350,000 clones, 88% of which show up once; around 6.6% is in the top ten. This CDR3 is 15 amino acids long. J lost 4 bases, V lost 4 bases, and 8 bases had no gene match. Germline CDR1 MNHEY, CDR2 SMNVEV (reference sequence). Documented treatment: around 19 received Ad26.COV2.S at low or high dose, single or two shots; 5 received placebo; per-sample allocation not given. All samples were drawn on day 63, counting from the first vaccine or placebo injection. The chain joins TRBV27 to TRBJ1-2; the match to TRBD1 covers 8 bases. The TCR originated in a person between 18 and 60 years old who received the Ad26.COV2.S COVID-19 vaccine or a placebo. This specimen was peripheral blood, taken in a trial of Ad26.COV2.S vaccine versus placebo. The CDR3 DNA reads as TGTGCCAGCAGTTCCGTGTGGACAGGGTTCTATGGCTACACCTTC. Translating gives CASSSVWTGFYGYTF.